This entry lists 12 T cell receptor beta chains sequenced from one sample in a study of blood T cell repertoires in COVID-19. Data came from immunoSEQ multiplex PCR; TCRdb stores just in-frame clones and leaves some out. Of 170,000 or so clones in the sample, roughly 86% were seen once. The sequenced sample consisted of peripheral blood. The receptors shown here come from a man aged 35 to 55 with active or convalescent COVID-19.

The V and J genes are TRBV19 and TRBJ2-4; D might be TRBD2 (5 bases). The ends were cut back, 1 base at V and 4 bases at J, with 5 bases in the middle. The germline V gene encodes CDR1 LNHDA and CDR2 SQIVND (reference sequence). The CDR3 runs 13 residues. The CDR3 sequence: CASSIGLKNIQYF. Written as DNA, the CDR3 is TGTGCCAGTAGTATAGGACTAAAAAACATTCAGTACTTC. The full variable domain, with the rest looked up from reference TRBV19 and TRBJ2-4, is DGGITQSPKYLFRKEGQNVTLSCEQNLNHDAMYWYRQDPGQGLRLIYYSQIVNDFQKGDIAEGYSVSREKKESFPLTVTSAQKNPTAFYLCASSIGLKNIQYFGAGTRLSVL.

The CDR3 DNA sequence: TGCGCCAGCAGCCCGGGGTCGGCCTACTCTGGAAACACCATATATTTT. Its translation: CASSPGSAYSGNTIYF. The V call is TRBV4-1, the J call TRBJ1-3; D gene unclear. The CDR3 is made up of 16 amino acids. Looked up from germline, CDR1 is MGHRA and CDR2 is YSYEKL. Trimming pared 4 bases from V and 0 bases from J, leaving 13 bases between.

The V and J genes are TRBV5-4 and TRBJ2-5; D is perhaps TRBD2 (6 bases). The CDR3 has 15 amino acids. The germline CDR1 and CDR2 sequences are SGHNT and YYREEE (reference sequence). The V end was cut by 4 bases, the J end by 5 bases, with 18 bases between. This CDR3 reads CASSQAGTGGETQYF. CDR3 DNA: TGTGCCAGCAGCCAGGCCGGGACCGGAGGGGAGACCCAGTACTTC.

This clone was detected only once. This chain joins TRBV21-1 and TRBJ1-1; no DNA check was done on the table's D call, TRBD1. TRBV21-1 is an annotated pseudogene. The CDR3 totals 14 residues. CDR3 loop: CASSSGRKNTEAFF. The DNA of the CDR3 is TGTGCCAGCAGCAGTGGCAGGAAGAACACTGAAGCTTTCTTT.

The gene calls are TRBV7-8 and TRBJ2-2; D possibly corresponds to TRBD2 (6 bases). Per germline, CDR1 SGHVS and CDR2 FQNEAQ. This CDR3 has 15 amino acids. V shed 5 bases and J shed 7 bases, with 17 bases lying between them. This CDR3 reads CASSLQRAEVGELFF. In DNA form, the CDR3 reads TGTGCCAGCAGCCTCCAGCGGGCGGAAGTCGGGGAGCTGTTTTTT.

The chain joins TRBV7-9 to TRBJ1-5, with D perhaps matching TRBD1 (5 bases). V shed 4 bases and J shed 4 bases, with 17 bases lying between them. Germline assignment: CDR1 SEHNR and CDR2 FQNEAQ (reference sequence). The CDR3 is 16 amino acids. CDR3 coding DNA: TGTGCCAGCAGCTCCTACCTCGGGGCGGGGAATCAGCCCCAGCATTTT. Protein: CASSSYLGAGNQPQHF.

This clone was observed a handful of times. This chain joins TRBV5-6 and TRBJ1-1, with 9 nucleotides matching TRBD1. V lost 3 bases and J lost 6; bases outside the gene matches: 9. The CDR3 is 15 amino acids. Per the germline V gene, CDR1 is SGHDT and CDR2 is YYEEEE. As DNA, the CDR3 is TGTGCCAGCAGCTCCGGGACAGGGCTAATCCCTGAAGCTTTCTTT. Protein: CASSSGTGLIPEAFF.

The rearrangement links TRBV4-2 to TRBJ1-6; D uncertain. V was pared by 0 bases and J by 8 bases, with 5 bases between. CDR1 is LGHNA, CDR2 YNFKEQ, per germline. The CDR3 length is 13 residues. The CDR3 sequence is CASSQDGYSPLHF. The CDR3 coding sequence is TGTGCCAGCAGCCAAGATGGCTATTCACCCCTCCACTTT.

J is TRBJ2-2 and V is TRBV9, with 8 positions matching TRBD1. Losses at the gene ends were 4 bases for V and 1 base for J; bases not matched to a gene: 9. The CDR3 consists of 17 residues. CDR1 is SGDLS, CDR2 YYNGEE, per germline. CDR3 bases: TGTGCCAGCAGCATGGAGCCAGGGGGCCGGAACACCGGGGAGCTGTTTTTT. Translating gives CASSMEPGGRNTGELFF. Complete variable domain (other parts from reference TRBV9 and TRBJ2-2): DSGVTQTPKHLITATGQRVTLRCSPRSGDLSVYWYQQSLDQGLQFLIQYYNGEERAKGNILERFSAQQFPDLHSELNLSSLELGDSALYFCASSMEPGGRNTGELFFGEGSRLTVL.

The chain joins TRBV4-1 to TRBJ1-6, with TRBD1 matching over 7 bases. The CDR3 has 16 residues. Germline lookup yields CDR1 MGHRA and CDR2 YSYEKL. V shed 3 bases and J 8 bases; nucleotides not matched to a gene: 10. In DNA form, the CDR3 reads TGCGCCAGCAGCCAGTTAGTGACAGGGCGGGATTCACCCCTCCACTTT. Residues: CASSQLVTGRDSPLHF.

The V and J genes are TRBV6-6 and TRBJ1-1; 10 bases line up with TRBD1. The V gene end was trimmed by 5 bases and the J gene end by 1 base; junction bases not matched to a gene: 4. This CDR3 region has 15 residues. Germline CDR1 is MNHNY and CDR2 is SVGAGI (reference sequence). The CDR3 sequence: CASSDWTGGNTEAFF. The CDR3 bases are TGTGCCAGCAGTGACTGGACAGGGGGGAACACTGAAGCTTTCTTT.

The chain joins TRBV5-1 to TRBJ2-7; D possibly corresponds to TRBD1 (6 bases). There are 18 residues in the CDR3. V lost 0 bases and J 5 bases, leaving 24 bases between the germline ends. Germline CDR1 and CDR2: SGHRS and YFSETQ. Here the CDR3 reads CASSLVAGATTVEDEQYF. CDR3 coding DNA: TGCGCCAGCAGCTTGGTGGCAGGGGCTACTACTGTAGAGGACGAGCAGTACTTC.